The sequence of this T cell receptor (beta chain) was determined in a study of CD8+ T cells in alopecia areata. As the sequencing template, cDNA was produced by extracting RNA and reverse transcribing it. Clones were read by immunoSEQ multiplex PCR, and TCRdb kept only the in-frame ones, dropping some. The table includes about 150,000 clones, 58% detected once. Study results and limitations: Scalp sample data also include resident alphabeta T cells from normal skin.

Comment on this clone: What it binds is not known.

V shed 6 bases and J shed 2 bases, with 10 bases lying between them. This CDR3 has 13 amino acids. CDR1 is MNHNY, CDR2 SVGAGI, per germline (reference sequence). The genes are TRBV6-6 and TRBJ1-2; weak D call: TRBD1 (5 bases). The sequence derives from a human donor with alopecia areata. The material sequenced was CD4+ T cells sorted from blood, taken at week 0. The CDR3 loop reads CASRPDTNYGYTF. As DNA, the CDR3 is TGTGCCAGCAGGCCGGACACGAACTATGGCTACACCTTC.